These 8 T cell receptor beta chains were all obtained from the same sample, sequenced in a study of blood T cell repertoires in COVID-19. Using immunoSEQ multiplex PCR, the repertoire was profiled, and TCRdb retains in-frame clones only, with some absent. The profile shows 40,000 to 50,000 clones, about 81% of them singletons. Sequenced material: peripheral blood. These receptors were taken from a man in his forties or fifties with active or convalescent COVID-19.

The chain couples TRBV5-5 to TRBJ1-3, with D possibly TRBD1 on 6 matching bases. V was clipped by 4 bases and J by 1 base, with 21 bases between them. This CDR3 is 18 amino acids long. The germline V gene encodes CDR1 SGHKS and CDR2 YYEKEE (reference sequence). The CDR3 sequence: CASSLGDGGPSSGNTIYF. Here the CDR3 DNA reads TGTGCCAGCAGCCTGGGGGACGGGGGGCCATCATCTGGAAACACCATATATTTT.

The chain combines TRBV29-1 with TRBJ2-7, with unresolved D. This CDR3 comprises 14 residues. Germline values: CDR1 SQVTM, CDR2 ANQGSEA. V dropped 0 bases and J dropped 3 bases, with 12 bases sitting between them. CDR3 DNA: TGCAGCGTTGAAGATTCCGTGTACAGCTACGAGCAGTACTTC. Translated, it gives CSVEDSVYSYEQYF.

V is TRBV6-5 and J is TRBJ2-7, with D hard to call. Germline V gives CDR1 MNHEY, CDR2 SVGAGI. V lost 7 bases and J lost 0, with 10 bases in between. The CDR3 runs 13 residues. This CDR3 is CASINSISYEQYF. The CDR3 DNA reads as TGTGCCAGCATAAACAGCATCTCCTACGAGCAGTACTTC.

This clone was observed a few times. The V call is TRBV7-2, the J call TRBJ1-2, with 9 bases aligning to TRBD1. V shed 6 bases, J shed 4 bases, and the junction held 9 bases outside the gene matches. CDR1 is SGHTA, CDR2 FQGNSA, per germline. The CDR3 totals 15 residues. CDR3 nucleotides: TGTGCCAGCAGAAAATGGGACAGGGATGGCTATGGCTACACCTTC. Translated: CASRKWDRDGYGYTF.

CDR3 residues: CASRSTGLVAGELFF. The CDR3 nucleotides are TGTGCCAGCAGATCGACAGGGCTGGTCGCCGGGGAGCTGTTTTTT. The rearrangement links TRBV5-5 to TRBJ2-2; TRBD1 aligns across 7 bases. Unmatched junction bases numbered 10, after V lost 5 bases and J lost 6 bases. Looked up from germline, CDR1 is SGHKS and CDR2 is YYEKEE (reference sequence). CDR3 length: 15 amino acids.

A few counts support this clone. DNA of the CDR3: TGTGCCAGCTCCCCAAGCGGGACGGGCGAGCAGTACTTC. Translated: CASSPSGTGEQYF. This chain links TRBV18 with TRBJ2-7, with 7 bases identical to TRBD2. The germline V gene has CDR1 KGHSH and CDR2 LQKENI. Unmatched junction bases numbered 8, after V lost 6 bases and J lost 6 bases. This CDR3 is built from 13 residues.

The chain has TRBV7-2 and TRBJ2-1, with TRBD2 matching over 10 bases. The junction had 5 bases not matched to a gene; V was cut back by 5 bases and J by 4 bases. This CDR3 has 15 residues. Germline-derived CDR1 and CDR2 are SGHTA and FQGNSA. CDR3 loop: CASSPSGGYYNEQFF. For the CDR3, the DNA is TGTGCCAGCAGCCCTAGCGGGGGATATTACAATGAGCAGTTCTTC.

This clone was found a few times. The genes are TRBV24-1 and TRBJ2-1; 7 bases match TRBD2. Germline V gives CDR1 KGHDR, CDR2 SFDVKD. The CDR3 is 15 amino acids. V dropped 9 bases and J dropped 7; count of bases not matched to a gene: 14. The CDR3 loop is CATALSRGRVNEQFF. The CDR3 DNA reads TGTGCCACCGCCCTCTCCCGAGGGAGGGTAAATGAGCAGTTCTTC.